The sequence of this T cell receptor (beta chain) was determined in a study of PD-1 blockade in classical Hodgkin lymphoma. Every patient was affected by relapse after autologous stem cell transplantation, while exposure to brentuximab vedotin was not uniform. The assay was immunoSEQ multiplex PCR, and TCRdb's table has in-frame clones only and misses some. The sample has 15,000 to 20,000 clones; approximately 60% are singletons. This receptor was identified in a human donor with classical Hodgkin lymphoma. The specimen comprised peripheral blood mononuclear cells (PBMCs), sampled before the second cycle of nivolumab.

The CDR3 DNA follows: TGTGCCAGCAGCCGTGGACTAGCGGGAGATCGGGGTGAGCAGTTCTTC. As protein: CASSRGLAGDRGEQFF. This chain uses TRBV4-2 with TRBJ2-1; 13 bases fit TRBD2. V shed 4 bases and J 9 bases; nucleotides not matched to a gene: 9. The CDR3 is 16 amino acids. Germline loops: CDR1 LGHNA, CDR2 YNFKEQ.